This entry concerns a single T cell receptor beta chain. Antigen specificity is unknown. RNA transcripts were the template for amplifying TCR beta CDR3 regions. The primer set for the first-round RT-PCR of the TCR CDR3 was HTBI. TCRdb re-called the multiplex PCR reads through MiXCR, storing one row per CDR3 protein. The table lists about 260,000 distinct CDR3 sequences, under 30% of them singletons, with around 30% in the top ten. Unmatched junction bases numbered 5, after V lost 0 bases and J lost 1 base. The CDR3 length is 16 residues. Germline-derived CDR1 and CDR2 are DFQATT and SNEGSKA (reference sequence). This sample is drawn from a study of T cells in Graves' hyperthyroidism and ophthalmopathy. Findings and caveats of the study: The majority of expanded thyroid clonotypes above 0.001 also appeared in blood. Progression to ophthalmopathy was predicted a median of roughly 6.5 months early.

The genes are TRBV20-1 and TRBJ1-1; 10 bases map to TRBD1. The TCR sequence derives from a man in his forties with Graves' hyperthyroidism that later progressed to Graves' ophthalmopathy. The sequenced sample was blood. In nucleotides, the CDR3 is TGCAGTGCTAGAGATCTGACAGGGGGCCAGAACACTGAAGCTTTCTTT. It translates to CSARDLTGGQNTEAFF.